Below, 9 T cell receptor beta chains from the same sample are listed, as sequenced in a study of T cell responses to AZD1222 COVID-19 vaccine. The method was immunoSEQ multiplex PCR; TCRdb's version includes in-frame clones alone and lacks a portion of them. The data contain 95,000 to 150,000 clones, roughly 91% of them singletons. The source was peripheral blood, collected on day 0 of AZD1222 vaccination. The receptor source for this set is an adult in good health.

The CDR3 protein is CSASYNEQFF. The CDR3 nucleotides read TGCAGTGCTAGCTACAATGAGCAGTTCTTC. This chain joins TRBV20-1 and TRBJ2-1; D gene uncertain. The germline CDR1 and CDR2 sequences are DFQATT and SNEGSKA (reference sequence). Trimming pared 3 bases from V and 3 bases from J, leaving 0 bases between. This CDR3 is built from 10 residues.

This chain connects TRBV19 to TRBJ1-2; tentatively, D is TRBD1 (6 bases). Germline V gene lookup returns CDR1 LNHDA and CDR2 SQIVND (reference sequence). Trimming shortened V by 7 bases and J by 3 bases, and 15 bases separated the two germline ends. This CDR3 has 14 residues. CDR3 amino acids: CASTETGSDYGYTF. CDR3 coding DNA: TGTGCCAGTACTGAAACAGGGTCAGACTATGGCTACACCTTC.

V usage is TRBV6-5 and J usage is TRBJ2-1; 11 bases are a match to TRBD2. The V gene end was trimmed by 8 bases and the J gene end by 3 bases; junction bases not matched to a gene: 3. This CDR3 is built from 14 residues. The germline gives CDR1 MNHEY, CDR2 SVGAGI. DNA of the CDR3: TGTGCCAGCGATAGCGGGAGGGACTACAATGAGCAGTTCTTC. Its protein is CASDSGRDYNEQFF.

The CDR3 loop is CASSMGGGAGDTQYF. The DNA of the CDR3 is TGTGCCAGTAGTATGGGTGGGGGGGCCGGAGATACGCAGTATTTT. This chain connects TRBV19 to TRBJ2-3; D possibly corresponds to TRBD2 (7 bases). Deletions cut 3 bases from V and 5 bases from J, with 15 bases between. Germline V lookup: CDR1 LNHDA, CDR2 SQIVND (reference sequence). The CDR3 is made up of 15 amino acids.

This sequence joins TRBV5-8 and TRBJ2-1, with 11 bases aligning to TRBD2. V trimming: 4 bases; J trimming: 4 bases; junction bases outside the gene matches: 4. Germline CDR1 reads SGHTS; CDR2 reads YDEGEE. This CDR3 comprises 15 residues. CDR3 DNA: TGTGCCAGCAGCCCGACTAGCGGGGCATACAATGAGCAGTTCTTC. It encodes CASSPTSGAYNEQFF.

The gene calls are TRBV18 and TRBJ2-6, with a weak D call TRBD2 (6 bases). V lost 3 bases and J 4 bases, leaving 10 bases between the germline ends. In germline, CDR1 is KGHSH, CDR2 LQKENI. The CDR3 is 15 amino acids. The CDR3 DNA reads as TGTGCCAGCTCACCCGGGGGAGCCGGGGCCAACGTCCTGACTTTC. It is translated as CASSPGGAGANVLTF.

CDR3 sequence (DNA): TGTGCCAGCAGTGATGGAACGGGGGGGCAGGAGACCCAGTACTTC. Its protein is CASSDGTGGQETQYF. The chain employs TRBV2 and TRBJ2-5, with 8 bases identical to TRBD2. Germline CDR1 and CDR2: SNHLY and FYNNEI. The length of the CDR3 is 15 residues. J lost 5 bases, V lost 3 bases, and 8 bases had no gene match. The full variable domain, rest sourced from reference TRBV2 and TRBJ2-5, is EPEVTQTPSHQVTQMGQEVILRCVPISNHLYFYWYRQILGQKVEFLVSFYNNEISEKSEIFDDQFSVERPDGSNFTLKIRSTKLEDSAMYFCASSDGTGGQETQYFGPGTRLLVL.

In its sample, this clone was seen a few times. The V and J genes are TRBV5-1 and TRBJ2-7; D is uncertain. The CDR3 extends over 11 amino acids. The germline V gene encodes CDR1 SGHRS and CDR2 YFSETQ. Deletions cut 4 bases from V and 4 bases from J, with 6 bases between. The CDR3 is CASSNTYEQYF. The CDR3 DNA reads as TGCGCCAGCAGCAATACATACGAGCAGTACTTC.

The gene calls are TRBV5-1 and TRBJ2-2; maybe TRBD2 (6 bases). Trimming removed 0 bases at V and 7 bases at J, with 16 bases between. The V gene's germline CDR1 is SGHRS and CDR2 YFSETQ. This CDR3 has 16 amino acids. This CDR3 reads CASSLAGGQGGGELFF. The CDR3 nucleotides read TGCGCCAGCAGCTTGGCCGGCGGGCAGGGAGGCGGGGAGCTGTTTTTT.